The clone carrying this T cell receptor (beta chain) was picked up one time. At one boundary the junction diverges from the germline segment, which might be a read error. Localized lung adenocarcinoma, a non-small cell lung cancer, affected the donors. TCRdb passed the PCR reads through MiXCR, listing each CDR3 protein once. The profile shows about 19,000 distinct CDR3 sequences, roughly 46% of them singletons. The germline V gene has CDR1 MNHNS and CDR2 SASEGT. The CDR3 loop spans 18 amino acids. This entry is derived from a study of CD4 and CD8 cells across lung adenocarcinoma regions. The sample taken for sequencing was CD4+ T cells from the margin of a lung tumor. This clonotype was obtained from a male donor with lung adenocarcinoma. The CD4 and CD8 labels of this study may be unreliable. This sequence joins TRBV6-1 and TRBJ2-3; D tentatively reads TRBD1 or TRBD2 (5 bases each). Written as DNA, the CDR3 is TGTGCCAGCAGGTCCCGCGGATCGGGGCTGAGCGCCAAAAATATGCAGTATTTC. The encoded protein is CASRSRGSGLSAKNMQYF.